This TCR beta chain appears in the sequencing data of a study of early T cells in non-severe SARS-CoV-2 infection. Broader study findings: The VDJdb matching leaned toward anti-spike CD8 responses and overlooked private and CD4 specificities.

The CDR3 extends over 16 amino acids. The junction had 11 bases not matched to a gene; V was cut back by 4 bases and J by 1 base. From germline, CDR1 is GTSNPN and CDR2 SVGIG (reference sequence). TCRdb re-analysed the 5' RACE reads in MiXCR, keeping a single row per CDR3 protein. The profile shows tens of thousands of distinct CDR3 sequences, 10% of them singletons. With respect to this clonotype: Its antigen is currently unknown.

The sequencing input was whole blood. The rearrangement links TRBV30 to TRBJ2-5; 8 bases match TRBD2. This receptor was identified in an adult who was a healthcare worker with PCR-confirmed SARS-CoV-2 infection or an uninfected control (not recorded which). The CDR3 region has the DNA TGTGCCTGGAAACCAGGTCGCGGGGGGCTCCAAGAGACCCAGTACTTC. It encodes CAWKPGRGGLQETQYF. The whole variable domain, remainder taken from reference TRBV30 and TRBJ2-5, is SQTIHQWPATLVQPVGSPLSLECTVEGTSNPNLYWYRQAAGRGLQLLFYSVGIGQISSEVPQNLSASRPQDRQFILSSKKLLLSDSGFYLCAWKPGRGGLQETQYFGPGTRLLVL.